This T cell receptor beta chain comes out of a study of Ad26.COV2.S vaccination and SARS-CoV-2 variants. Whole-study findings and limits: People who got the vaccine had more spike-specific TCR breadth than people who got placebo.

V was cut by 7 bases and J by 7 bases, with 16 bases left in between. CDR1 is MNHEY and CDR2 is SVGAGI in the germline V gene. The CDR3 extends over 14 amino acids. Comment on this clone: The antigen is undetermined.

Treatment noted: approximately 18 received Ad26.COV2.S at low or high dose, single or two shots; about 5 received placebo; per-sample allocation not given. Day 63 following the first vaccine or placebo injection was when the samples were taken. Only in-frame clones appear in the TCRdb table, and some are missing; sequencing was by immunoSEQ multiplex PCR. The data contain 350,000 to 450,000 clones, roughly four fifths of them singletons. The sample here was peripheral blood, taken in a trial of Ad26.COV2.S vaccine versus placebo. The chain uses TRBV6-5 and TRBJ1-4; D possibly corresponds to TRBD1 (5 bases). The TCR sequence derives from a person aged 18 to 65 who received the Ad26.COV2.S COVID-19 vaccine or a placebo. For the CDR3, the DNA is TGTGCCAGCACTCACGAGGGAGGGGTTGAAAAACTGTTTTTT. This translates into CASTHEGGVEKLFF.